This TCR beta chain is drawn from a study of blood T cell repertoires in COVID-19. About the research overall: COVID-19 samples from acute and convalescent phases originated in the United States, Italy and Spain. PBMCs, B-cell-depleted T cells, or T cells were the source of the cDNA or gDNA that made up the material.

Methods used by the authors: Amplification from reference gene primers served as the basis for estimated nucleated cell counts. Only in-frame clones appear in the TCRdb table, and some are missing; sequencing was by immunoSEQ multiplex PCR. The V and J calls and clone size come from that table; D and trimming were worked out from the DNA. The table records fewer than 80,000 clones, 90% of them present only once. V dropped 3 bases and J dropped 3; count of bases not matched to a gene: 10. Germline loops: CDR1 LGHNA, CDR2 YNFKEQ. The CDR3 runs to 16 residues. The sequence was obtained from a human donor in a cohort sampled during active COVID-19. The chain recombines TRBV4-2 with TRBJ2-7; 8 nucleotides align to TRBD2. Sequencing was done on a sample of peripheral blood. The chain's CDR3 is CASSHDRTSSNYEQYF. In DNA form, the CDR3 reads TGTGCCAGCAGCCACGACCGGACTAGCTCAAACTACGAGCAGTACTTC.